Sequencing of this T cell receptor beta chain was carried out in a study of tumor-infiltrating lymphocytes in oesophageal squamous cell carcinoma. Germline loops: CDR1 SGHTA, CDR2 FQGNSA. This CDR3 contains 14 residues. MiXCR, applied by TCRdb to the PCR reads, yields one record per CDR3 protein. The data show about 20,000 distinct CDR3 sequences, approximately 40% seen once. The sample was normal esophageal tissue next to the tumor. This TCR derives from a male donor with esophageal squamous cell carcinoma. The genes are TRBV7-2 and TRBJ2-3, with 9 bases that match TRBD2. The end of the DNA is better explained by TRBJ2-7, so the J call may be wrong. CDR3 protein: CASSFLAGSREQYF. The DNA of the CDR3 is TGTGCCAGCAGCTTCCTAGCGGGATCGAGGGAGCAGTACTTC.